The 11 T cell receptor beta chains below were found in one sample sequenced in a study of monozygotic twins with inflammatory bowel disease. TCRdb re-called the 5' RACE reads and gives one entry per CDR3 protein, without DNA. This sample's table reports 170,000 or so distinct CDR3 sequences. The sequenced sample consisted of blood. The receptors shown here come from a human donor with ulcerative colitis or Crohn's disease, or a healthy co-twin of an affected twin (not recorded which).

The gene calls are TRBV29-1 and TRBJ1-4. CDR1 and CDR2 from the germline V gene are SQVTM and ANQGSEA. The CDR3 sequence is 12 residues long. The CDR3 sequence is CSVRGYNEKLFF. Full variable domain (missing parts from reference TRBV29-1 and TRBJ1-4): SAVISQKPSRDICQRGTSLTIQCQVDSQVTMMFWYRQQPGQSLTLIATANQGSEATYESGFVIDKFPISRPNLTFSTLTVSNMSPEDSSIYLCSVRGYNEKLFFGSGTQLSVL.

The rearrangement links TRBV5-6 to TRBJ1-2. There are 12 residues in the CDR3. CDR1 is SGHDT and CDR2 is YYEEEE in the germline V gene. This CDR3 is CASSSGSYGYTF. Drawing the rest from reference TRBV5-6 and TRBJ1-2, the complete variable domain is DAGVTQSPTHLIKTRGQQVTLRCSPKSGHDTVSWYQQALGQGPQFIFQYYEEEERQRGNFPDRFSGHQFPNYSSELNVNALLLGDSALYLCASSSGSYGYTFGSGTRLTVV.

This rearrangement joins TRBV20-1 to TRBJ1-2. This CDR3 comprises 13 residues. In germline, CDR1 is DFQATT, CDR2 SNEGSKA (reference sequence). The CDR3 reads CSATLPVGYGYTF.

V is TRBV11-2 and J is TRBJ2-3; TCRdb proposes TRBD2, but this gene call is untestable without DNA. CDR1 and CDR2 from the germline V gene are SGHAT and FQNNGV. The CDR3 covers 19 residues. This chain's CDR3 is CASSLRTSGGAGGTDTQYF.

The chain uses TRBV5-1 and TRBJ1-2; TCRdb selects TRBD1, and the lack of DNA leaves this call unchecked. The CDR3 consists of 13 residues. Germline values: CDR1 SGHRS, CDR2 YFSETQ. This CDR3 is CASSLSGEYGYTF.

This chain links TRBV20-1 with TRBJ2-7; the D call from TCRdb, TRBD2, cannot be confirmed without DNA. The V gene's germline CDR1 is DFQATT and CDR2 SNEGSKA (reference sequence). The CDR3 totals 13 residues. CDR3 loop: CSARGDANYEQYF.

This rearrangement joins TRBV20-1 to TRBJ1-1. The CDR3 is made up of 13 amino acids. From germline, CDR1 is DFQATT and CDR2 SNEGSKA (reference sequence). This CDR3 is CSGRGGMNTEAFF.

The genes are TRBV5-1 and TRBJ1-1. The V gene's germline CDR1 is SGHRS and CDR2 YFSETQ. The CDR3 is 14 residues long. This CDR3 reads CASSHRAGIIDAFF.

The chain carries TRBV7-2 and TRBJ2-1; TCRdb reports TRBD1, a call that lacks DNA to check it against. The CDR3 loop spans 15 amino acids. Per germline, CDR1 SGHTA and CDR2 FQGNSA. CDR3 amino acids: CASSYKSGGYNEQFF.

The V call is TRBV7-9, the J call TRBJ1-1; TCRdb's D call, TRBD1, is unchecked because there is no DNA. The CDR3 sequence is 14 residues long. Germline values: CDR1 SEHNR, CDR2 FQNEAQ (reference sequence). CDR3: CASILGGKNTEAFF.

J is TRBJ2-1 and V is TRBV12-3 or TRBV12-4; no DNA is available, so the TRBD1 call from TCRdb remains unchecked. The CDR3 is 12 amino acids. The CDR3 loop reads CASSHDRGEQFF.